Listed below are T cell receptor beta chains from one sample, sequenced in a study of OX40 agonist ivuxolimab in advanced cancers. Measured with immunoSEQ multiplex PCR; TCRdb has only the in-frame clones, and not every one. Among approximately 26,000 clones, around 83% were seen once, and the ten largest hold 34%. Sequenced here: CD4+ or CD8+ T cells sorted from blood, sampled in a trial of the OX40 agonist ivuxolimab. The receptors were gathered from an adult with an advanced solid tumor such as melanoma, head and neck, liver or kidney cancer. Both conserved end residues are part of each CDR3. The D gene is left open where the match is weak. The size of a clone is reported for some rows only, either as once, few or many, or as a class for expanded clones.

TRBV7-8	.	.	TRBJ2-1	CASSWNWGNEQFF	TGTGCCAGCAGCTGGAATTGGGGTAATGAGCAGTTCTTC
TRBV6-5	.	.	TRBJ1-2	CASSYSTVYGYTF	TGTGCCAGCAGTTACTCGACGGTCTATGGCTACACCTTC
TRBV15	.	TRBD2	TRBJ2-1	CATSPPRQRGYNEQFF	TGTGCCACCAGCCCACCCCGCCAGCGGGGGTACAATGAGCAGTTCTTC
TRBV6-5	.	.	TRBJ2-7	CASSYEGTAAYEQYF	TGTGCCAGCAGTTACGAGGGGACGGCCGCCTACGAGCAGTACTTC
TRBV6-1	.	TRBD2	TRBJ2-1	CASSAAGWSYNEQFF	TGTGCCAGCAGCGCAGCGGGGTGGTCCTACAATGAGCAGTTCTTC
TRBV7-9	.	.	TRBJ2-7	CASSALNISYEQYF	TGTGCCAGCAGCGCACTTAACATCTCCTACGAGCAGTACTTC
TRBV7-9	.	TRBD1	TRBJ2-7	CASSSPGQLNEQYF	TGTGCCAGCAGCAGTCCGGGACAGCTAAACGAGCAGTACTTC
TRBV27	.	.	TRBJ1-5	CASSLGQGQPQHF	TGTGCCAGCAGTTTAGGGCAGGGTCAGCCCCAGCATTTT
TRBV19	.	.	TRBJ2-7	CASSISAEAYEQYF	TGTGCCAGTAGTATAAGCGCGGAGGCCTACGAGCAGTACTTC
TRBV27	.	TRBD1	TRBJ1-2	CASSNRTGANYGYTF	TGTGCCAGCAGCAACCGGACAGGGGCAAACTATGGCTACACCTTC
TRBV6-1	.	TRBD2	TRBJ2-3	CACGKREGLNTQYF	TGTGCGTGCGGGAAGCGGGAGGGCCTGAATACGCAGTATTTT
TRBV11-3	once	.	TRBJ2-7	CASSSRDTGEQYF	TGTGCCAGCAGCTCAAGGGACACGGGGGAGCAGTACTTC
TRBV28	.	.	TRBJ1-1	CASSSGGKATEAFF	TGTGCCAGCAGCTCTGGTGGGAAGGCCACTGAAGCTTTCTTT
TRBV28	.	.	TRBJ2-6	CASSLSDRSSGANVLTF	TGTGCCAGCAGTTTGTCCGACCGATCCTCTGGGGCCAACGTCCTGACTTTC
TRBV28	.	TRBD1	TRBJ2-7	CASKTGTGDYEQYF	TGTGCCAGCAAAACCGGGACAGGGGACTACGAGCAGTACTTC
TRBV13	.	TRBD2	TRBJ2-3	CASSPIAGEVENTDTQYF	TGTGCCAGCAGCCCTATAGCGGGAGAGGTGGAGAACACAGATACGCAGTATTTT
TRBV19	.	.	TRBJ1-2	CATGPNYGYTF	TGTGCCACCGGACCTAACTATGGCTACACCTTC
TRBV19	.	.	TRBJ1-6	CASRLAVGGNSPLHF	TGTGCCAGTAGGCTGGCGGTTGGGGGGAATTCACCCCTCCACTTT
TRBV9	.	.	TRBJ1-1	CASTPSGGGTEAFF	TGTGCCAGCACCCCTAGTGGGGGGGGCACTGAAGCTTTCTTT
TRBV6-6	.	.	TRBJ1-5	CASRREQPQHF	TGTGCCAGCAGGAGGGAACAGCCCCAGCATTTT
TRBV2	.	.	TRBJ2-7	CASSQETHEQYF	TGTGCCAGCAGTCAAGAGACACACGAGCAGTACTTC
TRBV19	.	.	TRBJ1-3	CATTPGYYSGNTIYF	TGTGCCACTACCCCGGGATACTACTCTGGAAACACCATATATTTT
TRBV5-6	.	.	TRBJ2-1	CASSLQVYNEQFF	TGTGCCAGCAGCTTGCAGGTGTACAATGAGCAGTTCTTC
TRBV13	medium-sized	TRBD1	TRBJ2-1	CASSSTGGAKNEQFF	TGTGCCAGCAGCTCGACAGGGGGCGCGAAAAATGAGCAGTTCTTC
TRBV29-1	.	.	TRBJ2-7	CSGRESFSYEQYF	TGCAGCGGACGGGAGTCTTTCTCCTACGAGCAGTACTTC
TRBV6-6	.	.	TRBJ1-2	CASSYWYGYTF	TGTGCCAGCAGTTACTGGTATGGCTACACCTTC
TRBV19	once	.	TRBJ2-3	CASSLLDIATDTQYF	TGTGCCAGTAGTTTGTTGGACATCGCCACAGATACGCAGTATTTT
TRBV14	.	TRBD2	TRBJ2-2	CASSQGTSGYTGELFF	TGTGCCAGCAGCCAAGGGACTAGCGGATACACCGGGGAGCTGTTTTTT
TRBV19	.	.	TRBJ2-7	CASSIRDGSSYEQYF	TGTGCCAGTAGTATACGAGACGGCAGCTCCTACGAGCAGTACTTC
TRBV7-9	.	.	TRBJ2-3	CASSLQDRASTDTQYF	TGTGCCAGCAGCTTACAGGACAGAGCCAGCACAGATACGCAGTATTTT
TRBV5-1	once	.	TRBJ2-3	CASSPGAGDTQYF	TGCGCCAGCAGCCCAGGGGCAGGGGATACGCAGTATTTT
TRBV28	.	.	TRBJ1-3	CASSLGTGTGNTIYF	TGTGCCAGCAGCCTAGGTACGGGGACTGGAAACACCATATATTTT
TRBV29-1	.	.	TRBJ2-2	CSVVIRETGELFF	TGCAGCGTTGTGATCCGGGAAACCGGGGAGCTGTTTTTT
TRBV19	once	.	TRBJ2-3	CASSIGDTTDTQYF	TGTGCCAGTAGTATAGGGGATACCACAGATACGCAGTATTTT
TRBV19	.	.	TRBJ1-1	CASSTPGTEAFF	TGTGCCAGTAGTACCCCAGGGACTGAAGCTTTCTTT
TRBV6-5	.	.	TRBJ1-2	CASSAGNYGYTF	TGTGCCAGCAGTGCAGGGAACTATGGCTACACCTTC
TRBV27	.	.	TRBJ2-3	CASSFLVRGPDTQYF	TGTGCCAGCAGTTTTTTGGTACGGGGGCCAGATACGCAGTATTTT
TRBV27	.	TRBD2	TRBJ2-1	CASRLAGDNEQFF	TGTGCCAGCAGGTTAGCGGGAGATAATGAGCAGTTCTTC
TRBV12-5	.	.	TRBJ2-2	CASGLEPPNTGELFF	TGTGCTAGTGGTTTGGAACCGCCGAACACCGGGGAGCTGTTTTTT
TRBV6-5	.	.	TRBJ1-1	CASSVGSEAFF	TGTGCCAGCAGTGTAGGGTCTGAAGCTTTCTTT
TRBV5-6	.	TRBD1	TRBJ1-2	CASSSGQGLDGYTF	TGTGCCAGCAGCTCCGGACAGGGTCTGGATGGCTACACCTTC
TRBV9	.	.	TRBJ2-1	CASSDGVHEQFF	TGTGCCAGCAGTGATGGAGTGCATGAGCAGTTCTTC
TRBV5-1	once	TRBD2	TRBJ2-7	CASSLETSGAYEQYF	TGCGCCAGCAGCTTGGAGACTAGCGGGGCCTACGAGCAGTACTTC
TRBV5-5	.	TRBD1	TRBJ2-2	CASSLPGTGSGTGELFF	TGTGCCAGCAGCTTACCCGGGACAGGGTCGGGCACCGGGGAGCTGTTTTTT
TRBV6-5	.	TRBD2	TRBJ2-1	CASSYVLAGHNEQFF	TGTGCCAGCAGTTACGTCTTAGCGGGCCACAATGAGCAGTTCTTC
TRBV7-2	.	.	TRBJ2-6	CASSSTYKGANVLTF	TGTGCCAGCAGCTCAACCTACAAGGGGGCCAACGTCCTGACTTTC
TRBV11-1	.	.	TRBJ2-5	CASSLERYQETQYF	TGTGCCAGCAGCTTAGAGCGGTACCAAGAGACCCAGTACTTC
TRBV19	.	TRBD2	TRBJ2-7	CANHMGRGSPVYYYEQYF	TGTGCCAACCATATGGGGCGGGGGAGCCCCGTATATTACTACGAGCAGTACTTC
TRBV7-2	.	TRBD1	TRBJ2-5	CASSFDREETQYF	TGTGCCAGCAGCTTCGACAGGGAAGAGACCCAGTACTTC
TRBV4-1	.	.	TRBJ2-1	CASSQEVELAGGEQFF	TGCGCCAGCAGCCAAGAGGTAGAGTTAGCAGGAGGTGAGCAGTTCTTC
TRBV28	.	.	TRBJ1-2	CASSFSGDGYTF	TGTGCCAGCAGTTTTTCCGGGGACGGCTACACCTTC
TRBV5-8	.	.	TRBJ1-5	CASSLAMTQPQHF	TGTGCCAGCAGCTTGGCCATGACTCAGCCCCAGCATTTT
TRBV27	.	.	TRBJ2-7	CASNLIGPGYEQYF	TGTGCCAGCAACCTCATCGGGCCCGGTTATGAGCAGTACTTC
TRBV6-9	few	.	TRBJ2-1	CASSYGSSSYNEQFF	TGTGCCAGCAGTTACGGCAGTAGCTCCTACAATGAGCAGTTCTTC